The present TCR beta chain was sequenced within a study of vaccination and CD4 T cells after COVID-19. Across the whole study: It was a median roughly 92 days after diagnosis, with a range of 35 to 161, that post-COVID samples were drawn. Study-wide points: Spike mono-reactivity was found in 304 of 307 vaccine-specific clones from convalescent patients.

Sequenced with the Oncomine TCR Beta short-read assay was DNA taken from cultured CD4+ T cells. MiXCR was run by TCRdb on the PCR reads, yielding one entry per CDR3 protein. The data hold roughly 18,000 distinct CDR3 sequences, with around 52% observed a single time. A remark on this clonotype: Its target is unknown.

This CDR3 has 14 residues. V gave up 4 bases and J gave up 7 bases, with 14 bases separating them. The time point was: late sampling 161 to 241 days after vaccination in three convalescent patients. Regarding treatment: approximately 11-day PBMC culture with coronavirus spike peptide pools or control peptides (ViraFEST assay). ViraFEST expanded antigen-specific T cells with peptide pools, then sequenced TCRs. This chain uses TRBV12-3 or TRBV12-4 with TRBJ1-5; possibly TRBD1 for D (5 bases). The sample consisted of CD4+ T cells from blood, cultured in vitro, taken about 7 months after SARS-CoV-2 vaccination. The origin of this receptor is a human donor who had recovered from COVID-19. CDR3 protein: CASSSPQGGQPQHF. CDR3 coding DNA: TGTGCCAGCAGTTCCCCGCAGGGTGGCCAGCCCCAGCATTTT.